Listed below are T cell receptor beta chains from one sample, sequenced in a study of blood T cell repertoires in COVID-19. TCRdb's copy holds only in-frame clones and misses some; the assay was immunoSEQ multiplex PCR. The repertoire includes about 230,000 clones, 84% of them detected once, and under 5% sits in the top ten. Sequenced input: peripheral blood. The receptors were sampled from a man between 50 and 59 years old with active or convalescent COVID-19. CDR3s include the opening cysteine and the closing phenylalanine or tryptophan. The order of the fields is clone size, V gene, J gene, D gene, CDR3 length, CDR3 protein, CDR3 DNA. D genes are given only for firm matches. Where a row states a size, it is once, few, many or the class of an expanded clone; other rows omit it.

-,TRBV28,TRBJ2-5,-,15,CASSFKGQLTETQYF,TGTGCCAGCAGCTTTAAAGGACAGTTGACGGAGACCCAGTACTTC
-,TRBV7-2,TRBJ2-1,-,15,CASSLDGGVYNEQFF,TGTGCCAGCAGCTTAGACGGCGGGGTGTACAATGAGCAGTTCTTC
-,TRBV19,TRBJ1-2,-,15,CASSIVSRTNYGYTF,TGTGCCAGTAGTATAGTTTCCAGGACTAACTATGGCTACACCTTC
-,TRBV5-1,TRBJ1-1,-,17,CASSLEVNSRVTTEAFF,TGCGCCAGCAGCTTGGAAGTGAACTCGAGGGTCACCACTGAAGCTTTCTTT
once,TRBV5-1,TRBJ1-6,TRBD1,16,CASSQRDSSYNSPLHF,TGCGCCAGCAGCCAGAGGGACAGCTCCTATAATTCACCCCTCCACTTT
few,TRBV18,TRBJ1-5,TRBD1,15,CASSLTGGGDQPQHF,TGTGCCAGCTCATTGACAGGGGGCGGAGATCAGCCCCAGCATTTT
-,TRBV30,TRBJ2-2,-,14,CAWCLRGTPGELFF,TGTGCCTGGTGCTTACGGGGAACCCCCGGGGAGCTGTTTTTT
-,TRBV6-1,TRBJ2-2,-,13,CASSERLTGELFF,TGTGCCAGCAGTGAAAGACTGACCGGGGAGCTGTTTTTT
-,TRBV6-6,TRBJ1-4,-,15,CASSYSGAPNEKLFF,TGTGCCAGCAGTTACTCTGGGGCACCCAATGAAAAACTGTTTTTT
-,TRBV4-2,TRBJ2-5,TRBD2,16,CASSPASGGTQETQYF,TGTGCCAGCAGCCCCGCTAGCGGGGGGACCCAAGAGACCCAGTACTTC
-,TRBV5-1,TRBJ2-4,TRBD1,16,CASSLDGTGAQNIQYF,TGCGCCAGCAGCTTGGACGGGACAGGGGCCCAAAACATTCAGTACTTC
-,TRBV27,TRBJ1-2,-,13,CASRGGVNYGYTF,TGTGCCAGCCGCGGGGGAGTAAACTATGGCTACACCTTC
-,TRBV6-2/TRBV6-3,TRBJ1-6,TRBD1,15,CASSTSGTGYSPLHF,TGTGCCAGCAGTACATCCGGGACAGGGTATTCACCCCTCCACTTT
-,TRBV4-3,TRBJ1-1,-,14,CASSQSLLSAEAFF,TGCGCCAGCAGCCAAAGTCTGCTTTCGGCTGAAGCTTTCTTT
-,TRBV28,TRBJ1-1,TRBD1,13,CASSSGQATGAFF,TGTGCCAGCAGTTCAGGACAGGCGACGGGAGCTTTCTTT
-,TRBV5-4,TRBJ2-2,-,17,CASSLGGGTSNTGELFF,TGTGCCAGCAGCTTGGGTGGTGGGACATCGAACACCGGGGAGCTGTTTTTT
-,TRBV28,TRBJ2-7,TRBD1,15,CASSSPGTGRSEQYF,TGTGCCAGCAGTTCACCCGGGACAGGGAGAAGCGAGCAGTACTTC
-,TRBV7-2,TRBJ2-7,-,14,CASSLLTGSYEQYF,TGTGCCAGCAGCTTGTTGACAGGATCCTACGAGCAGTACTTC
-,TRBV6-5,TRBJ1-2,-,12,CASWTADYGYTF,TGTGCCAGCTGGACAGCGGACTATGGCTACACCTTC
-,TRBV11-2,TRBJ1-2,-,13,CASSSRTRAGYTF,TGTGCCAGCAGCTCCCGGACGAGGGCCGGCTACACCTTC
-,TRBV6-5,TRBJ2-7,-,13,CASSPGGPGEQYF,TGTGCCAGCAGCCCCGGAGGGCCGGGGGAGCAGTACTTC
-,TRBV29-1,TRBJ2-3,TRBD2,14,CSVATSGAADTQYF,TGCAGCGTTGCGACTAGCGGGGCTGCAGATACGCAGTATTTT
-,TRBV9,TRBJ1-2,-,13,CASSGTIEYGYTF,TGTGCCAGCAGCGGGACAATTGAGTATGGCTACACCTTC
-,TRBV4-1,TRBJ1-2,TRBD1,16,CASSQEERGTDYGYTF,TGCGCCAGCAGCCAAGAAGAAAGAGGGACAGACTATGGCTACACCTTC
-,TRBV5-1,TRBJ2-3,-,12,CASSAITDTQYF,TGCGCCAGCAGTGCGATCACAGATACGCAGTATTTT
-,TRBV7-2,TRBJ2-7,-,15,CASIPASTGGYEQYF,TGTGCCAGCATCCCGGCCTCGACAGGAGGTTACGAGCAGTACTTC
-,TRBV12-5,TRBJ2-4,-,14,CASGLPGFGNIQYF,TGTGCTAGTGGTTTACCCGGGTTTGGAAACATTCAGTACTTC
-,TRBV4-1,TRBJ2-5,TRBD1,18,CASSQDPDRANRQETQYF,TGCGCCAGCAGCCAAGACCCCGACAGGGCGAACCGTCAAGAGACCCAGTACTTC
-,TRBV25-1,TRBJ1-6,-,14,CASSEFRVRTPLHF,TGTGCCAGCAGTGAATTCAGGGTTCGGACACCCCTCCACTTT
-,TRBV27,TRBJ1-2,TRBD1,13,CASSLTGASGYTF,TGTGCCAGCAGTTTAACAGGGGCGTCCGGCTACACCTTC
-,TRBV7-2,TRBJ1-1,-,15,CASSFAGPGNTEAFF,TGTGCCAGCAGCTTCGCCGGTCCGGGGAACACTGAAGCTTTCTTT
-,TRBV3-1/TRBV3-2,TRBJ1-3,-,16,CASSQAGQSSGNTIYF,TGTGCCAGCAGCCAAGCTGGACAAAGCTCTGGAAACACCATATATTTT
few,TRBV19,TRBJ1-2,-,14,CASSFLISNYGYTF,TGTGCCAGTAGTTTTCTTATCAGTAACTATGGCTACACCTTC